This TCR beta chain was documented in a study of T cells in localized non-small cell lung cancer. Study outcomes and limitations: There were a median around 60 of the top 100 tumor clones appearing in adjacent lung. It was uninvolved adjacent lung that showed the highest T cell clonality, exceeding tumor.

Looked up from germline, CDR1 is SGHRS and CDR2 is YFSETQ. The CDR3 covers 15 residues. The V gene end was trimmed by 0 bases and the J gene end by 5 bases; junction bases not matched to a gene: 6. Method: immunoSEQ multiplex PCR; TCRdb's copy keeps in-frame clones and lacks some. The repertoire consists of some 2,600 clones, with less than 25% occurring once and the leading ten covering about 10%. Concerning this clone itself: What it recognizes is unknown.

The sequencing used lung tumor tissue, collected before any cancer treatment. This chain connects TRBV5-1 to TRBJ2-5, with 8 bases that match TRBD2. The sequence came from a female donor at least 60 years old with stage I lung adenocarcinoma. The CDR3, as DNA: TGCGCCAGCAGCTTGGTAGTTAGCGGGATGGAGACCCAGTACTTC. Amino acids: CASSLVVSGMETQYF.